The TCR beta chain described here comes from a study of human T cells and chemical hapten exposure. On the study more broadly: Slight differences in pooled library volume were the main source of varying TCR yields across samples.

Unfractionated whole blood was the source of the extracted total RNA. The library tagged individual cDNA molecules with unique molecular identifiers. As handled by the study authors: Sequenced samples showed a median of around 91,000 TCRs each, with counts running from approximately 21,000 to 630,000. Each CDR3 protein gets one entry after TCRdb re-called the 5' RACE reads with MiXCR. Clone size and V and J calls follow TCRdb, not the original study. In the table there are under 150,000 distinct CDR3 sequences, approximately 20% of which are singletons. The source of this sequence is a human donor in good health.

CDR3 nucleotide sequence: TGTGCCAGCAGCCCCGGAGTCATTCAGTACTTC. Its protein is CASSPGVIQYF. This chain links TRBV14 with TRBJ2-4; D gene unclear. Germline V gene sequence: CDR1 SGHDN, CDR2 FVKESK. The CDR3 has 11 residues. The germline V and J ends were trimmed by 4 bases and 9 bases, with 7 bases remaining between them.